These 4 T cell receptor beta chains were sequenced from one sample in a study of CD8+ T cells in alopecia areata (dated by TCRdb to the late 2010s). This specimen's time point label, per the study, means: around 4 weeks on oral tofacitinib. Read against the paper, the sample's treatment or condition label means: oral pan-JAK inhibitor, 5-10 mg twice daily. Preparation of the library involved the immunoSEQ multiplex PCR assay. RNA was extracted from all samples and reverse transcribed into cDNA as template for TCR sequencing. Drawn from immuneACCESS, this table holds only the in-frame rearrangements with V and J called that TCRdb kept. Clones are partly lost; checked studies trace under half to an unresolved V gene and leave the rest unexplained. The sample table contains 200,000 to 250,000 clones; only one count was recorded for 50% to 70% of them. Around 1.6% of the sample is held by the ten biggest clonotypes.

Sequencing used CD4+ T cells sorted from blood, obtained at week 4, from a patient treated with tofacitinib. The source is a human donor with alopecia areata.

This clone showed up just a few times. This CDR3 reads CSVGDSPYEQYF. The CDR3, as DNA: TGCAGCGTGGGGGACAGCCCCTACGAGCAGTACTTC. The rearrangement links TRBV29-1 to TRBJ2-7, with 7 bases aligning to TRBD1. The V and J ends lost 6 bases and 2 bases, in that order; junction bases with no gene match: 4. CDR1 and CDR2 (germline): SQVTM, ANQGSEA. This CDR3 has 12 amino acids.

The V call is TRBV4-3, the J call TRBJ2-2; 11 positions match TRBD2. This CDR3 is built from 18 residues. Germline values: CDR1 LGHNA, CDR2 YSLEER. The V segment lost 0 bases and the J segment 4 bases; nucleotides outside the gene matches: 7. Written as DNA, the CDR3 is TGCGCCAGCAGCCAAGAAAGCGTCCTAGCGGGGGGCACCGGGGAGCTGTTTTTT. As protein: CASSQESVLAGGTGELFF.

V is TRBV19 and J is TRBJ2-7; TRBD1 matches at 7 bases. The CDR3 is made up of 14 amino acids. Germline-derived CDR1 and CDR2 are LNHDA and SQIVND (reference sequence). V trimming: 7 bases; J trimming: 2 bases; junction bases outside the gene matches: 8. The CDR3 DNA follows: TGTGCCAGTAAACCGGACAGGCTAACCTACGAGCAGTACTTC. This codes for CASKPDRLTYEQYF.

V usage is TRBV7-2 and J usage is TRBJ2-7, with no clear D. V was clipped by 0 bases and J by 3 bases, with 9 bases between them. CDR3 length: 14 amino acids. Per the germline V gene, CDR1 is SGHTA and CDR2 is FQGNSA. The CDR3 DNA reads as TGTGCCAGCAGCTTAGCGGCGGATAACTACGAGCAGTACTTC. Translated: CASSLAADNYEQYF.